Described below is a single T cell receptor beta chain sequence and its context. Its antigen is unknown. The data were obtained in a study of PD-1 blockade in classical Hodgkin lymphoma. Study-wide points: Before treatment, complete responders showed about the same diversity as newly diagnosed patients.

This CDR3 has 15 residues. CDR1 is MNHNY and CDR2 is SVGAGI in the germline V gene (reference sequence). V lost 6 bases and J lost 3; bases outside the gene matches: 6. The table came from immunoSEQ multiplex PCR; TCRdb's copy has only in-frame clones and leaves some out. This table holds approximately 100,000 clones, 80% to 90% found once. Exposure to brentuximab vedotin varied, and each patient had relapsed following autologous stem cell transplantation. The rearrangement joins TRBV6-6 to TRBJ1-2, with 11 bases fitting TRBD1. This TCR was recovered from a human donor with classical Hodgkin lymphoma. Source: peripheral blood mononuclear cells (PBMCs), taken before the second cycle of nivolumab. DNA for the CDR3: TGTGCCAGCAGGGACAGGGGGCGAGAGCACTATGGCTACACCTTC. It translates to CASRDRGREHYGYTF.